This T cell receptor (beta chain) appears in the sequencing data of a study of blood T cell repertoires in COVID-19. Germline-derived CDR1 and CDR2 are KGHDR and SFDVKD. The CDR3 covers 14 residues. As processed by the authors: By means of reference gene primer amplification, nucleated cell counts were estimated. Assay used: immunoSEQ multiplex PCR; TCRdb lists only in-frame clones, some missing. The V and J calls and clone size come from that table; D and trimming were worked out from the DNA. The data contain over 130,000 clones, around 84% of them singletons. The clonotype was recovered from a man between 25 and 39 years old with COVID-19, enrolled during active disease. Sequencing used peripheral blood. This chain uses TRBV24-1 with TRBJ2-3; 12 bases map to TRBD2. The CDR3 here is CSCRLAGETDTQYF. The CDR3 region has the DNA TGTTCCTGCAGACTAGCGGGAGAAACAGATACGCAGTATTTT.